One and the same sample provided the 20 T cell receptor beta chains below, sequenced in a study of OX40 agonist ivuxolimab in advanced cancers. Sequencing used immunoSEQ multiplex PCR; TCRdb keeps in-frame clones, though not all of them. Here the sample spans 20,000 to 30,000 clones, over 75% being singletons. The sample in question was CD4+ or CD8+ T cells sorted from blood, obtained in a trial of the OX40 agonist ivuxolimab. These receptors were taken from an adult with an advanced solid tumor such as melanoma, head and neck, liver or kidney cancer.

V and J are TRBV6-1 and TRBJ2-7; D unclear. Deletions cut 3 bases from V and 3 bases from J, with 6 bases between. The CDR3 is 12 residues long. Germline CDR1 MNHNS, CDR2 SASEGT. CDR3 region: CASSDPFYEQYF. The CDR3 coding sequence is TGTGCCAGCAGTGACCCCTTCTACGAGCAGTACTTC.

The chain is built from TRBV5-8 and TRBJ2-2; 10 positions match TRBD1. This CDR3 is 16 amino acids long. Germline loops: CDR1 SGHTS, CDR2 YDEGEE. V dropped 5 bases and J dropped 1; count of bases not matched to a gene: 5. The CDR3 coding sequence is TGTGCCAGCAGACCGAGGACAGGGGGGAACACCGGGGAGCTGTTTTTT. Its translation is CASRPRTGGNTGELFF.

The CDR3 loop reads CASSGRWFSGNTIYF. Here the CDR3 DNA reads TGTGCCAGCAGCGGAAGGTGGTTCTCTGGAAACACCATATATTTT. The chain joins TRBV7-6 to TRBJ1-3; D unclear. Germline lookup yields CDR1 SGHVS and CDR2 FNYEAQ. V shed 5 bases and J shed 0 bases, with 11 bases lying between them. This CDR3 has 15 residues.

The CDR3 here is CASSPPGVPDGYTF. Written as DNA, the CDR3 is TGTGCCAGCAGCCCCCCGGGGGTGCCCGATGGCTACACCTTC. V is TRBV7-9 and J is TRBJ1-2; D is perhaps TRBD1 (5 bases). Trimming took off 5 bases at V and 6 bases at J, with 16 bases between the two ends. Germline V lookup: CDR1 SEHNR, CDR2 FQNEAQ (reference sequence). The CDR3 extends over 14 amino acids.

This clone is a singleton in its sample. This rearrangement joins TRBV18 to TRBJ2-5, with TRBD1 matching over 7 bases. Germline V gene lookup returns CDR1 KGHSH and CDR2 LQKENI. CDR3 size: 14 residues. With V trimmed by 6 bases and J by 4 bases, 8 bases remained unmatched. CDR3 amino acids: CASSPPTGPETQYF. CDR3 DNA: TGTGCCAGCTCGCCCCCGACAGGGCCAGAGACCCAGTACTTC.

The V gene is TRBV7-9, the J gene TRBJ1-2, with D maybe TRBD1 (6 bases). The V gene's germline CDR1 is SEHNR and CDR2 FQNEAQ (reference sequence). The CDR3 sequence is 17 residues long. The ends were cut back, 0 bases at V and 2 bases at J, with 16 bases in the middle. The CDR3 loop reads CASSLAWGGASNYGYTF. CDR3 nucleotides: TGTGCCAGCAGCTTAGCTTGGGGGGGCGCGTCGAACTATGGCTACACCTTC.

This sequence joins TRBV7-2 and TRBJ1-2, with 8 positions matching TRBD1. This CDR3 has 15 amino acids. Germline V gives CDR1 SGHTA, CDR2 FQGNSA. V was pared by 5 bases and J by 2 bases, with 7 bases of the junction left unmatched. The CDR3 coding sequence is TGTGCCAGCAGCCCCGGATACAGGGGGAACTATGGCTACACCTTC. It codes for CASSPGYRGNYGYTF.

The chain joins TRBV28 to TRBJ1-2, with TRBD1 matching over 8 bases. Trimming took 5 bases from V and 0 from J; bases not matched to a gene: 5. Per the germline V gene, CDR1 is MDHEN and CDR2 is SYDVKM. The CDR3 extends over 15 amino acids. This CDR3 reads CASSHRGKANYGYTF. DNA for the CDR3: TGTGCCAGCAGTCACAGGGGGAAGGCTAACTATGGCTACACCTTC.

The J gene is TRBJ2-7, the V gene TRBV29-1, with TRBD1 as a possible D gene (5 bases). The germline V gene has CDR1 SQVTM and CDR2 ANQGSEA. This CDR3 spans 12 amino acids. Trimming cost V 5 bases and J 5 bases, with 13 bases left between them. CDR3 DNA: TGCAGCGTTTTAGCCAGGGTCCACGAGCAGTACTTC. This encodes CSVLARVHEQYF.

This rearrangement joins TRBV6-6 to TRBJ2-7; D remains ambiguous. Germline V CDR1 and CDR2: MNHNY, SVGAGI (reference sequence). CDR3 size: 15 residues. Trimming cost V 5 bases and J 0 bases, with 14 bases left between them. The CDR3 DNA is TGTGCCAGCAGTCGAGGTGGGCAGTACTCCTACGAGCAGTACTTC. Its protein is CASSRGGQYSYEQYF.

This rearrangement joins TRBV5-1 to TRBJ2-1; the match to TRBD2 covers 9 bases. V was pared by 4 bases and J by 8 bases, with 16 bases of the junction left unmatched. CDR3 length: 17 amino acids. Germline assignment: CDR1 SGHRS and CDR2 YFSETQ. DNA for the CDR3: TGCGCCAGCAGCCCGGAGGCTAGCGGGATGTGGGGCGATGAGCAGTTCTTC. It specifies CASSPEASGMWGDEQFF.

The V and J genes are TRBV6-1 and TRBJ1-5; no clear D gene. Trimming removed 11 bases at V and 2 bases at J, with 7 bases between. Germline values: CDR1 MNHNS, CDR2 SASEGT. CDR3 length equals 11 residues. Here the CDR3 reads CAVGGNQPQHF. The CDR3 coding sequence is TGTGCCGTAGGCGGCAATCAGCCCCAGCATTTT.

The V call is TRBV28, the J call TRBJ2-7; TRBD1 agrees at 11 bases. This CDR3 is 15 amino acids long. V lost 5 bases and J lost 1; bases outside the gene matches: 4. From germline, CDR1 is MDHEN and CDR2 SYDVKM. The CDR3 reads CASSLGTGGSYEQYF. The CDR3 DNA is TGTGCCAGCAGTCTCGGGACAGGGGGTTCCTACGAGCAGTACTTC.

The chain carries TRBV7-9 and TRBJ2-2; TRBD2 matches at 7 bases. The CDR3 totals 16 residues. Trimming at V came to 5 bases and at J to 7 bases, leaving 13 bases not matched to a gene. Germline V CDR1 and CDR2: SEHNR, FQNEAQ (reference sequence). In DNA form, the CDR3 reads TGTGCCAGCAGCCGAGACTTCGGGGGGTCTGGCGGGGAGCTGTTTTTT. This encodes CASSRDFGGSGGELFF.

The chain is built from TRBV30 and TRBJ1-5; D is possibly TRBD1 (5 bases). This CDR3 has 13 residues. Germline V lookup: CDR1 GTSNPN, CDR2 SVGIG (reference sequence). V lost 4 bases and J 5 bases, leaving 12 bases between the germline ends. CDR3 in amino acids: CAWTGTRDQPQHF. The CDR3 DNA sequence: TGTGCCTGGACCGGGACGCGGGATCAGCCCCAGCATTTT.

This chain links TRBV19 with TRBJ1-2; TRBD1 matches 7 bases. CDR1 and CDR2 from the germline V gene are LNHDA and SQIVND (reference sequence). J gave up 2 bases and V 6 bases, and 15 bases lay outside the gene matches. The CDR3 contains 17 residues. The CDR3 reads CASRTTGMEGRNYGYTF. CDR3 nucleotides: TGTGCCAGTAGGACGACAGGGATGGAGGGAAGGAACTATGGCTACACCTTC.

The chain recombines TRBV19 with TRBJ1-6, with 9 bases lining up with TRBD1. Trimming cost V 6 bases and J 8 bases; bases outside gene matches: 8. The CDR3 spans 15 residues. Per germline, CDR1 LNHDA and CDR2 SQIVND (reference sequence). In DNA, the CDR3 is TGTGCCAGTAGAAAACAGGGGGCGTCAGATTCACCCCTCCACTTT. It codes for CASRKQGASDSPLHF.

The V gene is TRBV13, the J gene TRBJ2-5; 10 nucleotides match TRBD2. Germline loops: CDR1 PRHDT, CDR2 FYEKMQ (reference sequence). J was trimmed by 4 bases and V by 2 bases; bases with no gene match: 4. CDR3 size: 15 residues. CDR3: CASSLRLAGVETQYF. DNA of the CDR3: TGTGCCAGCAGCTTAAGGCTAGCGGGAGTAGAGACCCAGTACTTC.

V gene TRBV18 combines with J gene TRBJ1-1; D perhaps matches TRBD1 (5 bases). Trimming took 6 bases from V and 1 from J, leaving 12 bases between them. The CDR3 is 14 amino acids. Germline CDR1 KGHSH, CDR2 LQKENI. The CDR3 region is CASSPGTANTEAFF. CDR3 nucleotides: TGTGCCAGCTCCCCCGGGACGGCGAACACTGAAGCTTTCTTT.

V and J are TRBV28 and TRBJ2-1; 10 positions agree with TRBD1. Germline trimming cut 3 bases from V and 5 bases from J; bases unmatched to any gene: 4. The CDR3 is made up of 15 amino acids. CDR1 and CDR2 (germline): MDHEN, SYDVKM. In DNA form, the CDR3 reads TGTGCCAGCAGTTTGGGGACAGGGGTCCACAATGAGCAGTTCTTC. Its translation: CASSLGTGVHNEQFF.